This section outlines one T cell receptor beta chain sequence together with its context. Its antigen is still unknown. No base quality values were provided; no much bigger clone lies one nucleotide off. These data originate in a study of control samples from healthy donors and cancer patients (dated by TCRdb to the early 2020s). The library was built by means of the immunoSEQ multiplex PCR assay. In TCRdb, the immuneACCESS table is reduced to in-frame sequences with V and J assigned. These tables do not hold every clone; where another copy was compared, an unresolved V gene accounts for under half, and the others remain unexplained. Present in this sample are over 120,000 clones, roughly 94% of which were seen just once. The ten largest clones add up to 14% of the sample. Sequenced: PBMCs. The sequence was obtained from a man aged 60 to 75 with colorectal cancer.

For the CDR3, the sequence is CASKTDLYSNQPQHF. The sequenced DNA: TGTGCCAGCAAAACAGACCTCTATAGCAATCAGCCCCAGCATTTT. The sequence links TRBV19 to TRBJ1-5, with the D gene uncertain. From the cysteine through the phenylalanine, the CDR3 covers 15 amino acids. Only the CDR3 DNA stays, 45 bases, in frame from base 1. The germline V gene (reference sequence) specifies LNHDA as CDR1 and SQIVND as CDR2. V and J are truncated by 9 bases and 0 bases respectively, leaving an intervening sequence of 15 bases.